The text below deals with one T cell receptor beta chain. Its antigen is currently unknown. At one of its ends the junction is not consistent with the germline gene, which may arise from a read error. The entry originates in a study of cytomegalovirus exposure and HLA in healthy donors. Study results and caveats: Most CMV-associated TCR beta chains were later found to appear HLA-restricted.

With 60 Vbeta and 13 Jbeta primers, the PCR was carried out. Using immunoSEQ multiplex PCR, the repertoire was profiled, and TCRdb retains in-frame clones only, with some absent. This repertoire shows around 99,000 clones, less than 80% found once; its top ten account for 7.7%. Germline V lookup: CDR1 SGHVS, CDR2 FQNEAQ. This CDR3 is built from 16 residues. The sequencing sample was made of PBMCs. The J gene is TRBJ2-4, the V gene TRBV7-8; TRBD2 matches 7 bases. This receptor was taken from a woman aged 45-65 years in good health and CMV-seropositive. CDR3 nucleotides: TGTGCCAGCAGCATAGCGGGCTCCAGAGCCAAAAACATTCAGTACTTC. It translates to CASSIAGSRAKNIQYF.